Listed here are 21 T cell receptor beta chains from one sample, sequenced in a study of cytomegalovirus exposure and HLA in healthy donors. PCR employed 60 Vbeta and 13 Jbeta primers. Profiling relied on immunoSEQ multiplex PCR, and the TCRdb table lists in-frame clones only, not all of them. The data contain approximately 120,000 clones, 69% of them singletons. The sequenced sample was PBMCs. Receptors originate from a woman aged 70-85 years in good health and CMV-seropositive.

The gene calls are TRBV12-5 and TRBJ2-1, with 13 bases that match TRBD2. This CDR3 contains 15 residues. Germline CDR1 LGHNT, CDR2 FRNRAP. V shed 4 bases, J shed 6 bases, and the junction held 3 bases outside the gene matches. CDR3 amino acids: CASGSGLAGTNEQFF. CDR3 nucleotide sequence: TGTGCTAGTGGTTCGGGACTAGCGGGGACCAATGAGCAGTTCTTC.

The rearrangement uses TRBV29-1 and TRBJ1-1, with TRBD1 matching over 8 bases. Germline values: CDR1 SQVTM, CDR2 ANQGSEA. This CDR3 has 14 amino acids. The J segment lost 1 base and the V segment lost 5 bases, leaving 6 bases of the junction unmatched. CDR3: CSVIITGGNTEAFF. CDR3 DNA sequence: TGCAGCGTTATTATAACAGGGGGGAACACTGAAGCTTTCTTT.

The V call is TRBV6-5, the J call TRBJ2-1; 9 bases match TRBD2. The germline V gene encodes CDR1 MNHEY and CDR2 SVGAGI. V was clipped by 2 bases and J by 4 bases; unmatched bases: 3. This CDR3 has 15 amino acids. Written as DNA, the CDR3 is TGTGCCAGCAGTTACGCGGGGGGGCTTTACAATGAGCAGTTCTTC. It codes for CASSYAGGLYNEQFF.

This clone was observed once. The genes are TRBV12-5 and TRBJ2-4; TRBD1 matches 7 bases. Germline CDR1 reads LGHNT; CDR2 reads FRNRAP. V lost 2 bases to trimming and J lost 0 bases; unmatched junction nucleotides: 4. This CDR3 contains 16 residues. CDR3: CASGLPGQPAKNIQYF. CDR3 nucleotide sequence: TGTGCTAGTGGTTTGCCGGGACAGCCAGCCAAAAACATTCAGTACTTC.

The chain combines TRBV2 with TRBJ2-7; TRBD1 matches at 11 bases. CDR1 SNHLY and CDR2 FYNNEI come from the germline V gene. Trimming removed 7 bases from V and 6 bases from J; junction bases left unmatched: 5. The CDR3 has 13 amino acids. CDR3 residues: CASTGGTGGEQYF. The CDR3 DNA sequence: TGTGCCAGCACTGGAGGGACAGGGGGCGAGCAGTACTTC.

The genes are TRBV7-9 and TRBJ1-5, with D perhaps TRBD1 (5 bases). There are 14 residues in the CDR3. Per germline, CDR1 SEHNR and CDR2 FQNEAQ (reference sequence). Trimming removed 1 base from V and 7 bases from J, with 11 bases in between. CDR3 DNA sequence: TGTGCCAGCAGCTTAGAGGGGCAAGGGCAGCCCCAGCATTTT. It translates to CASSLEGQGQPQHF.

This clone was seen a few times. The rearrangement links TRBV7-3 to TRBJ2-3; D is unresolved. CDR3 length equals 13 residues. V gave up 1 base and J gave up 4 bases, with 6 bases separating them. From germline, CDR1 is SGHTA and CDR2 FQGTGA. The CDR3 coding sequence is TGTGCCAGCAGCTTAATACTCGCAGATACGCAGTATTTT. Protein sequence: CASSLILADTQYF.

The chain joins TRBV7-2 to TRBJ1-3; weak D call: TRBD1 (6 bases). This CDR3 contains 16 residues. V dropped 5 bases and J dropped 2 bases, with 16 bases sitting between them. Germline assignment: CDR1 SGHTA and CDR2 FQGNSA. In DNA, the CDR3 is TGTGCCAGCAGCCCACAGGGAACTGTCCCTGGAAACACCATATATTTT. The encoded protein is CASSPQGTVPGNTIYF.

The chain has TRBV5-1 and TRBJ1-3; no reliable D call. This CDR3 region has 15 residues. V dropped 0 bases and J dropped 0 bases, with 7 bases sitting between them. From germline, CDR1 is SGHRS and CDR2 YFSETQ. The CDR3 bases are TGCGCCAGCAGCTTGGACGGTCGCTCTGGAAACACCATATATTTT. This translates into CASSLDGRSGNTIYF.

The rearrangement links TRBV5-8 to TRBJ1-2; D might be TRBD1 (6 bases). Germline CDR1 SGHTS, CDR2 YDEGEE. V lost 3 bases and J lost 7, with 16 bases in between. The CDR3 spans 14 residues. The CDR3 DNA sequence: TGTGCCAGCAGCTCGAGACAGGCCAGTGGTGGCTACACCTTC. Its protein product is CASSSRQASGGYTF.

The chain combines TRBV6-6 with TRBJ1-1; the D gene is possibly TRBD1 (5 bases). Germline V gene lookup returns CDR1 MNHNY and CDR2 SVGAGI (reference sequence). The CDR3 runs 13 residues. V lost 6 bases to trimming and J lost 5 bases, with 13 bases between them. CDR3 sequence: CASRPPGGTEAFF. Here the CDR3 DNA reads TGTGCCAGCAGACCCCCCGGGGGAACTGAAGCTTTCTTT.

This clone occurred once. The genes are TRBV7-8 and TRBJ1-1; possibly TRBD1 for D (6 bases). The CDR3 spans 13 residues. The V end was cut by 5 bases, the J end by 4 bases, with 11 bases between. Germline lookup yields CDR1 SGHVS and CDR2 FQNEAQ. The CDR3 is CASSTTGPTEAFF. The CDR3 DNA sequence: TGTGCCAGCAGCACCACAGGGCCCACTGAAGCTTTCTTT.

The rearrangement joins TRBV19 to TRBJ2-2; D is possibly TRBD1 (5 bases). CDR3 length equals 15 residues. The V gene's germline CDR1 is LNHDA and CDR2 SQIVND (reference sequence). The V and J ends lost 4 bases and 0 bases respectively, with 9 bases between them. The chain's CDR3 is CASSRQRANTGELFF. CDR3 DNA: TGTGCCAGTAGTAGACAGAGAGCGAACACCGGGGAGCTGTTTTTT.

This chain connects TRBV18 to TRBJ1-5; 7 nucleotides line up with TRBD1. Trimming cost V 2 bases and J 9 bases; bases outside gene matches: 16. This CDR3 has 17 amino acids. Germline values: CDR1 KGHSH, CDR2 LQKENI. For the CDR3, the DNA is TGTGCCAGCTCACCAGAGGGGACCGACAGGGCCTCTCGGCCCCAGCATTTT. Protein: CASSPEGTDRASRPQHF.

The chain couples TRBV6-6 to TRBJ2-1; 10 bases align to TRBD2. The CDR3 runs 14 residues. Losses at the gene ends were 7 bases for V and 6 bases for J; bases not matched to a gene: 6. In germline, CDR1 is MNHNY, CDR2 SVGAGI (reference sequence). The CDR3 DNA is TGTGCCAGCACCCAGGGACTAGCGTTCAATGAGCAGTTCTTC. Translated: CASTQGLAFNEQFF.

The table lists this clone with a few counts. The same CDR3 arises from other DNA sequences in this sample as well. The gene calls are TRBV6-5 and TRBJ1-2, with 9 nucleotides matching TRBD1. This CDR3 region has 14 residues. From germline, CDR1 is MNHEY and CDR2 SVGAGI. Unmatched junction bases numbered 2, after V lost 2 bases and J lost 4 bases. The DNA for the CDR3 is TGTGCCAGCAGTTACGCGGGACAGGGCTATGGCTACACCTTC. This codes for CASSYAGQGYGYTF.

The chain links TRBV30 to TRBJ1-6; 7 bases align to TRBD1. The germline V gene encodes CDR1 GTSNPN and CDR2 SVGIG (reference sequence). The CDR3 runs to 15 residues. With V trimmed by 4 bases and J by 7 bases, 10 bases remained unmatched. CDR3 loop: CAWNPTGPGNSPLHF. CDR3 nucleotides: TGTGCCTGGAACCCGACAGGGCCAGGAAATTCACCCCTCCACTTT.

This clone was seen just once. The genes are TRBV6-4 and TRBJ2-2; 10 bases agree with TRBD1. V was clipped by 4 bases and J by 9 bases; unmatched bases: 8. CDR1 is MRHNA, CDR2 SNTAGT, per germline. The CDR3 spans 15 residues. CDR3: CASSAGTGAYRELFF. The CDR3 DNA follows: TGTGCCAGCAGTGCGGGGACAGGGGCGTACCGGGAGCTGTTTTTT.

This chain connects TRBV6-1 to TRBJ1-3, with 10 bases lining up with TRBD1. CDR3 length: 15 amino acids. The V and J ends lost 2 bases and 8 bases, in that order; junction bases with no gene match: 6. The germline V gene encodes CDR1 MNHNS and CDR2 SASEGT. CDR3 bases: TGTGCCAGCAGTGAATCCGGGACAGGGGCACACACCATATATTTT. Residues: CASSESGTGAHTIYF.

The CDR3 DNA reads as TGTGCCAGCAGTTACAAGGAGGGCTACACCTTC. The encoded protein is CASSYKEGYTF. The chain joins TRBV6-5 to TRBJ1-2, with unresolved D. The CDR3 contains 11 residues. Per the germline V gene, CDR1 is MNHEY and CDR2 is SVGAGI. V dropped 2 bases and J dropped 8 bases, with 6 bases sitting between them.

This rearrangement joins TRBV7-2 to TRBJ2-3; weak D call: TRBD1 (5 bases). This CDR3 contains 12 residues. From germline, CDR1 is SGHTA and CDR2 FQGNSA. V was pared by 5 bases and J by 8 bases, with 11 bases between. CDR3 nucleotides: TGTGCCAGCAGCCGCCCCCAGGGTACGCAGTATTTT. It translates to CASSRPQGTQYF. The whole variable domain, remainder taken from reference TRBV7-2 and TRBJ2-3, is GAGVSQSPSNKVTEKGKDVELRCDPISGHTALYWYRQSLGQGLEFLIYFQGNSAPDKSGLPSDRFSAERTGGSVSTLTIQRTQQEDSAVYLCASSRPQGTQYFGPGTRLTVL.